This T cell receptor (beta chain) is drawn from a study of CD8+ T cells in alopecia areata. Study context: Treated individuals took tofacitinib by mouth, 5 to 10 mg twice daily. Treated patients were scored for severity by percent of scalp affected.

Study-level results: Resident alphabeta T cells of normal skin are also sequenced in scalp samples.

The treatment: oral pan-JAK inhibitor, 5-10 mg twice daily. The sample holds a few counts of this clone. Its specificity is not known. Reverse transcription of extracted RNA yielded cDNA, which provided the sequencing template. Here immunoSEQ multiplex PCR was the method, and the copy in TCRdb shows in-frame clones only, minus some. This table has 200,000 to 250,000 clones, more than 45% appearing once. This TCR derives from a human donor with alopecia areata. Sequencing used CD4+ T cells sorted from blood, obtained at week 4, from a patient treated with tofacitinib.

The CDR3 is CASSLISGGQTSTDTQYF. The CDR3 nucleotides are TGTGCCAGCAGCTTAATAAGCGGGGGCCAGACAAGCACAGATACGCAGTATTTT. The J gene is TRBJ2-3, the V gene TRBV11-2; 8 bases line up with TRBD2. This CDR3 has 18 amino acids. In germline, CDR1 is SGHAT, CDR2 FQNNGV. V was clipped by 2 bases and J by 0 bases; unmatched bases: 10.